This TCR beta chain was observed in a study of cytotoxic CD8 clonotypes in ibrutinib-treated CLL. Study context: Overall, some 25 responses were partial and 2 complete; following median 68 months, around 15 patients stayed remitted and about twelve progressed.

The data were produced by immunoSEQ multiplex PCR, yet TCRdb's version contains in-frame clones alone and is incomplete. This table holds tens of thousands of clones, approximately 60% found once. On this clone: Antigen: not known.

CDR3 length equals 17 residues. V was clipped by 1 base and J by 0 bases, with 17 bases between them. Germline assignment: CDR1 SGHRS and CDR2 YFSETQ. Study-wide results and caveats: A rise in clonality was seen at ibrutinib response, and a fall back toward baseline was seen at progression. The clonality rise at ibrutinib response reflected private clonotype expansion.

This rearrangement joins TRBV5-1 to TRBJ2-7; D possibly matches TRBD1 or TRBD2 (6 bases each). Sample: PBMCs, taken before ibrutinib treatment. This TCR came from a human donor with chronic lymphocytic leukemia. The CDR3 region has the DNA TGCGCCAGCAGCTTGAGGTTTGGGGGGCCGTTCTCCTACGAGCAGTACTTC. It encodes CASSLRFGGPFSYEQYF.